The present TCR beta chain was sequenced within a study of OX40 agonist ivuxolimab in advanced cancers. General notes on the study: The costimulatory receptor OX40 (CD134) was targeted by ivuxolimab, a fully human IgG2 agonistic monoclonal antibody. Intravenous ivuxolimab was administered to patients every 2 weeks at six dose levels: 0.01, 0.1, 0.3, 1.5, 3 and 10 mg/kg. Of the roughly 54 dose-escalation patients, hepatocellular carcinoma was present in around 20, melanoma in some 15, renal cell carcinoma in 9 and head and neck cancer in 9. In the dose-escalation cohort, approximately 80% of patients were male, and the mean age was 60 years with a range of about 23 to 79. Patients were allowed to have had prior anti-PD-1, anti-PD-L1 or anti-CTLA-4 therapy, and roughly two fifths of the dose-escalation patients had been treated with checkpoint inhibitors. Partial responses were achieved by three dose-escalation patients, of whom one had hepatocellular carcinoma and two had cutaneous melanoma. Peripheral TCRbeta sequencing was intended to test whether TCR sequence diversity was altered and clonal T-cell expansion was caused by ivuxolimab. The paper covers the monotherapy dose-escalation part of the phase I ivuxolimab trial, which included N ≈ 50 patients.

Results and caveats for the whole study, not just this receptor: Antigen specificity was not determined for the clonally expanded peripheral T cells. At doses from 0.1 to 3.0 mg/kg, clonal expansion was seen in both CD4+ and CD8+ blood T cells between baseline and week 6. After ivuxolimab, CD8+ T cells had more expanded clones than CD4+ T cells on average. In partial responders in the 0.1-3.0 mg/kg groups, normalized peripheral clonal expansion was found to be among the lowest, especially among CD8+ T cells. Low levels of normalized T-cell clonal expansion were also seen in some patients who did not respond.

The trial excluded patients who had a history of autoimmune disease or were on systemic immunosuppression. Peripheral blood for TCR sequencing was collected from all dose cohorts at baseline, on cycle 4 day 1, and on cycle 7 day 1. Samples came from an open-label, multicenter, first-in-human phase I dose-escalation trial of ivuxolimab. The trial enrolled adults with locally advanced or metastatic head and neck squamous cell, hepatocellular, melanoma or renal cell carcinoma. Before TCR sequencing, CD4+ T cells and CD8+ T cells from peripheral blood were sorted into separate populations. Regarding this clone: Its antigen remains unidentified. Per-nucleotide qualities are absent, and no much larger clonotype sits a single base away.

To sequence the TCRbeta CDR3 region, genomic DNA was isolated from the sorted cells. TCRbeta CDR3 regions were sequenced using the immunoSEQ Assay. TCRdb stores this immuneACCESS table with in-frame sequences only. Part of the clones is absent; in the studies checked, under half of the shortfall reflects unresolved V genes, and no reason is known for the rest. This sample comprises 67,000 or so clones, around four fifths of them detected only once. The ten largest clones take up 3.7% of the sample. V is reduced by 7 bases and J by 4 bases, leaving a spacing of 8 bases between them. The CDR3 has 12 amino acids, counting the end cysteine and phenylalanine. Here the CDR3 DNA is all that survives: 36 bases in frame from base 1. As encoded in the germline V gene (reference sequence), CDR1 is MNHEY while CDR2 is SMNVEV.

The source of this sequence is an adult with an advanced solid tumor such as melanoma, head and neck, liver or kidney cancer. Recombination connected TRBV27 to TRBJ1-5; a tentative D call is TRBD1 (6 bases match). The material sequenced was CD4+ or CD8+ T cells sorted from blood, taken in a trial of the OX40 agonist ivuxolimab. CDR3 region: CASNTGNQPQHF. The bases read TGTGCCAGCAACACAGGGAATCAGCCCCAGCATTTT.